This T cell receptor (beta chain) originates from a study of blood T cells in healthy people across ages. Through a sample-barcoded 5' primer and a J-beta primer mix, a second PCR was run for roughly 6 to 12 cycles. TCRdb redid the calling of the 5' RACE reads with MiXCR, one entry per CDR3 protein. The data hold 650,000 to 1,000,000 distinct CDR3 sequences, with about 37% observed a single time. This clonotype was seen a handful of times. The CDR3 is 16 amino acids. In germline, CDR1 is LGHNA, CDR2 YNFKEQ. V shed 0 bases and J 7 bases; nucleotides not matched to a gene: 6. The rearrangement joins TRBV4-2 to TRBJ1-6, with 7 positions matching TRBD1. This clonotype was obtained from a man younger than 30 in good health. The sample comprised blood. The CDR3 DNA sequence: TGTGCCAGCAGCCAAGAGGTGCAGGGGGAGAATTCACCCCTCCACTTT. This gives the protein CASSQEVQGENSPLHF.